This entry features one TCR beta chain sequence. These data are taken from a study of blood T cells in healthy people across ages. The trim removed 6 bases at V and 0 bases at J, leaving 7 bases unmatched. The CDR3 is 15 amino acids. In germline, CDR1 is LNHDA, CDR2 SQIVND (reference sequence). It was with a sample-barcoded 5' primer and a J-beta primer mix that a second PCR of roughly 7 to 12 cycles was run. Sequencing yielded, for each sample, at least 3 million paired-end reads carrying CDR3. TCRdb passed the 5' RACE reads through MiXCR, listing each CDR3 protein once. Of 1.6 million or so distinct CDR3 sequences in the sample, 34% were seen once.

The sequence came from a woman under 40 in good health. The sample consisted of blood. V usage is TRBV19 and J usage is TRBJ2-5, with 7 bases aligning to TRBD1. DNA for the CDR3: TGTGCCAGTAGCGGGGACAGTGTGTACCAAGAGACCCAGTACTTC. Encoded protein: CASSGDSVYQETQYF.